What follows are 25 T cell receptor beta chains derived from one specimen sequenced in a study of beta chain features in type 1 diabetes. Of the isolated RNA, all was reverse transcribed, and so the sequenced material was expressed TCRB transcripts. Sequencing used immunoSEQ multiplex PCR; TCRdb keeps in-frame clones, though not all of them. The table shows approximately 30,000 clones, with around 60% occurring only once. Regarding the study as a whole: Researchers report that Type 1 diabetes patients had moderately but significantly shorter TCRB CDR3s across all four CD4+ subsets.

These receptors' targets are unknown. Sequencing was carried out using Tregs from blood. The source is a woman under 40 with type 1 diabetes.

The chain employs TRBV28 and TRBJ1-2; D unresolved. Germline-derived CDR1 and CDR2 are MDHEN and SYDVKM. This CDR3 comprises 11 residues. The V end lost 7 bases, the J end lost 8 bases, and 11 bases lay between the germline ends. The CDR3 is CASNSNGGYTF. The CDR3 DNA is TGTGCCAGCAACTCTAACGGGGGCTACACCTTC.

The chain joins TRBV7-9 to TRBJ2-1; TRBD1 is a possible D gene (7 bases). Germline-derived CDR1 and CDR2 are SEHNR and FQNEAQ (reference sequence). Trimming took off 4 bases at V and 9 bases at J, with 16 bases between the two ends. The CDR3 is made up of 14 amino acids. As DNA, the CDR3 is TGTGCCAGCAGCTGGGGGGCCAGGGGGTCTGAGCAGTTCTTC. Amino acid sequence: CASSWGARGSEQFF.

This clone appeared a single time. This rearrangement joins TRBV21-1 to TRBJ1-5; no DNA check was done on the table's D call, TRBD1. TRBV21-1 is a pseudogene locus. The CDR3 extends over 16 amino acids. The CDR3 nucleotides are TGTGCCAGCAGCAGATTGGGACAGGGGGCGATGGAGCCCCAGCATTTT. Translating it yields CASSRLGQGAMEPQHF.

This chain joins TRBV2 and TRBJ2-5; 10 bases line up with TRBD1. CDR3 length equals 14 residues. The V gene end was trimmed by 8 bases and the J gene end by 5 bases; junction bases not matched to a gene: 8. The germline CDR1 and CDR2 sequences are SNHLY and FYNNEI. CDR3 sequence (DNA): TGTGCCAGCCATGATGGGACAGGGGAGGAGACCCAGTACTTC. Protein sequence: CASHDGTGEETQYF.

The chain employs TRBV7-8 and TRBJ2-7; 12 bases map to TRBD2. Trimming took 4 bases from V and 4 from J; bases not matched to a gene: 8. Per germline, CDR1 SGHVS and CDR2 FQNEAQ. This CDR3 has 16 residues. CDR3 region: CASSSSSGRANYEQYF. The CDR3 bases are TGTGCCAGCAGCTCCTCTAGCGGGAGGGCTAATTACGAGCAGTACTTC.

As to this clone: The germline gene is not matched at one end of the junction; a read error may be the cause. The sample contains more than one DNA sequence encoding this CDR3. The chain couples TRBV5-1 to TRBJ1-1; TRBD1 matches 10 bases. Germline CDR1 reads SGHRS; CDR2 reads YFSETQ. This CDR3 contains 16 residues. The CDR3 DNA follows: TGCGCCAGCAGCTTAGCGGGACAGGGGCTGAACACTGAAGCCTTCTTT. It yields the protein CASSLAGQGLNTEAFF.

The chain joins TRBV5-1 to TRBJ2-7, with TRBD1 matching over 9 bases. J gave up 2 bases and V 1 base, and 13 bases lay outside the gene matches. The germline gives CDR1 SGHRS, CDR2 YFSETQ. The CDR3 covers 18 residues. The CDR3 loop reads CASSLSPLLQGAAYEQYF. The CDR3, as DNA: TGCGCCAGCAGCTTGTCCCCTTTGTTACAGGGGGCAGCCTACGAGCAGTACTTC. The complete variable domain, with remaining parts taken from reference TRBV5-1 and TRBJ2-7, reads KAGVTQTPRYLIKTRGQQVTLSCSPISGHRSVSWYQQTPGQGLQFLFEYFSETQRNKGNFPGRFSGRQFSNSRSEMNVSTLELGDSALYLCASSLSPLLQGAAYEQYFGPGTRLTVT.

The chain is built from TRBV6-5 and TRBJ2-7, with D possibly being TRBD1 (6 bases). This CDR3 has 13 amino acids. V lost 5 bases and J lost 3, with 11 bases in between. Germline lookup yields CDR1 MNHEY and CDR2 SVGAGI. CDR3 amino acids: CASSELDSYEQYF. In nucleotides, the CDR3 is TGTGCCAGCAGTGAATTGGACAGCTACGAGCAGTACTTC.

This clone turned up a few times. The chain is built from TRBV30 and TRBJ2-7, with D possibly TRBD1 on 6 matching bases. Germline-derived CDR1 and CDR2 are GTSNPN and SVGIG (reference sequence). The CDR3 consists of 15 residues. V lost 4 bases and J lost 2, with 18 bases in between. CDR3 sequence: CAWTRKQGSTYEQYF. The CDR3 DNA follows: TGTGCCTGGACCAGGAAACAGGGTTCCACCTACGAGCAGTACTTC.

The chain links TRBV10-3 to TRBJ1-1; D possibly corresponds to TRBD1 (6 bases). The CDR3 is 12 amino acids. V was pared by 6 bases and J by 8 bases, with 13 bases between. The germline V gene encodes CDR1 ENHRY and CDR2 SYGVKD. CDR3 loop: CAIRPDGTEAFF. The CDR3 DNA reads as TGTGCCATCAGGCCCGACGGGACAGAAGCTTTCTTT.

The CDR3 spells CASSFTGDEQYF. In DNA form, the CDR3 reads TGTGCCAGCAGTTTTACAGGGGACGAGCAGTACTTC. The genes are TRBV7-9 and TRBJ2-7; 7 bases are a match to TRBD1. The germline V gene encodes CDR1 SEHNR and CDR2 FQNEAQ (reference sequence). This CDR3 comprises 12 residues. J gave up 5 bases and V 6 bases, and 4 bases lay outside the gene matches.

In DNA form, the CDR3 reads TGCAGCGTTGGACAGGGGGCGGAAGGTCAGCCCCAGCATTTT. Translating it yields CSVGQGAEGQPQHF. The V call is TRBV29-1, the J call TRBJ1-5, with TRBD1 matching over 10 bases. Germline V CDR1 and CDR2: SQVTM, ANQGSEA. The CDR3 runs 14 residues. Trimming at V came to 4 bases and at J to 6 bases, leaving 6 bases not matched to a gene. The complete variable domain, with remaining parts taken from reference TRBV29-1 and TRBJ1-5, reads SAVISQKPSRDICQRGTSLTIQCQVDSQVTMMFWYRQQPGQSLTLIATANQGSEATYESGFVIDKFPISRPNLTFSTLTVSNMSPEDSSIYLCSVGQGAEGQPQHFGDGTRLSIL.

A few counts support this clone. The CDR3 is CASSPLTSGRRETQYF. As DNA, the CDR3 is TGTGCCAGCAGCCCCCTGACTAGCGGGAGGAGGGAGACCCAGTACTTC. The V gene is TRBV7-8, the J gene TRBJ2-5, with 13 bases matching TRBD2. Per germline, CDR1 SGHVS and CDR2 FQNEAQ. The CDR3 has 16 amino acids. Trimming at V came to 5 bases and at J to 5 bases, leaving 8 bases not matched to a gene. The whole variable domain, remainder taken from reference TRBV7-8 and TRBJ2-5, is GAGVSQSPRYKVAKRGQDVALRCDPISGHVSLFWYQQALGQGPEFLTYFQNEAQLDKSGLPSDRFFAERPEGSVSTLKIQRTQQEDSAVYLCASSPLTSGRRETQYFGPGTRLLVL.

This rearrangement joins TRBV29-1 to TRBJ1-1, with unresolved D. The V end lost 6 bases, the J end lost 4 bases, and 15 bases lay between the germline ends. This CDR3 spans 13 amino acids. Germline lookup yields CDR1 SQVTM and CDR2 ANQGSEA. CDR3 DNA sequence: TGCAGCGTGGAGGGAGGCGGCCTCACTGAAGCTTTCTTT. Protein product: CSVEGGGLTEAFF.

The genes are TRBV9 and TRBJ1-2, with D uncertain. V was trimmed by 0 bases and J by 7 bases, leaving 13 bases between them. The CDR3 loop spans 14 amino acids. The V gene's germline CDR1 is SGDLS and CDR2 YYNGEE. CDR3 DNA sequence: TGTGCCAGCAGCGTAGGGCTGCCCAGTGGTGGCTACACCTTC. This codes for CASSVGLPSGGYTF.

V usage is TRBV7-2 and J usage is TRBJ2-7, with D possibly matching TRBD1 (5 bases). The germline CDR1 and CDR2 sequences are SGHTA and FQGNSA. V was cut by 5 bases and J by 1 base, with 9 bases left in between. CDR3 length: 13 amino acids. The chain's CDR3 is CASSRQGSYEQYF. In DNA form, the CDR3 reads TGTGCCAGCAGCCGCCAGGGTTCCTACGAGCAGTACTTC.

There are a few counts of this clone. The rearrangement links TRBV7-8 to TRBJ2-3; a possible D gene is TRBD2 (6 bases). Trimming left V 5 bases short and J 0 bases short, with 15 bases between. The CDR3 covers 16 residues. CDR1 is SGHVS and CDR2 is FQNEAQ in the germline V gene. Written as DNA, the CDR3 is TGTGCCAGCAGCACCGGGGGAGCGGCTAGCACAGATACGCAGTATTTT. Translating gives CASSTGGAASTDTQYF.

CDR3 sequence (DNA): TGTGCCAGCAGCTTAGGGGGACAGATAGAAGAGACCCAGTACTTC. Protein sequence: CASSLGGQIEETQYF. The V call is TRBV11-2, the J call TRBJ2-5; 7 bases align to TRBD1. J was trimmed by 3 bases and V by 1 base; bases with no gene match: 5. This CDR3 has 15 residues. Germline CDR1 reads SGHAT; CDR2 reads FQNNGV. The full variable domain, completed using reference TRBV11-2 and TRBJ2-5, is EAGVAQSPRYKIIEKRQSVAFWCNPISGHATLYWYQQILGQGPKLLIQFQNNGVVDDSQLPKDRFSAERLKGVDSTLKIQPAKLEDSAVYLCASSLGGQIEETQYFGPGTRLLVL.

The V call is TRBV18, the J call TRBJ2-5, with 12 bases fitting TRBD1. V was clipped by 3 bases and J by 5 bases; unmatched bases: 4. Looked up from germline, CDR1 is KGHSH and CDR2 is LQKENI. CDR3 length: 15 amino acids. The CDR3 DNA follows: TGTGCCAGCTCACCCGGGACAGGGGGCGAGGAGACCCAGTACTTC. Its protein product is CASSPGTGGEETQYF.

The rearrangement joins TRBV5-4 to TRBJ2-4, with 8 bases aligning to TRBD1. Germline V gene lookup returns CDR1 SGHNT and CDR2 YYREEE (reference sequence). V was pared by 3 bases and J by 6 bases, with 5 bases of the junction left unmatched. The CDR3 extends over 14 amino acids. CDR3: CASSSQGAGNIQYF. The CDR3 region has the DNA TGTGCCAGCAGCTCTCAGGGGGCTGGAAACATTCAGTACTTC.

This clone was detected a few times. The chain employs TRBV10-3 and TRBJ1-5, with D hard to call. This CDR3 contains 15 residues. Deletions cut 4 bases from V and 0 bases from J, with 10 bases between. Germline V gives CDR1 ENHRY, CDR2 SYGVKD. The CDR3 DNA reads as TGTGCCATCAGTGTCGGTCCAAATAGCAATCAGCCCCAGCATTTT. It encodes CAISVGPNSNQPQHF.

This clone was observed a handful of times. The chain joins TRBV27 to TRBJ1-2, with 7 bases lining up with TRBD1. The ends lost 6 bases at V and 2 bases at J; junction bases unmatched: 9. Germline CDR1 is MNHEY and CDR2 is SMNVEV (reference sequence). The CDR3 sequence is 15 residues long. The chain's CDR3 is CASRTPQGSNYGYTF. Written as DNA, the CDR3 is TGTGCCAGCAGAACACCACAGGGGTCAAACTATGGCTACACCTTC.

The CDR3 spells CASMTQGRHTGELFF. The DNA for the CDR3 is TGTGCCAGTATGACACAGGGGCGGCACACCGGGGAGCTGTTTTTT. The chain is built from TRBV19 and TRBJ2-2; 7 bases are a match to TRBD1. The CDR3 extends over 15 amino acids. CDR1 and CDR2 from the germline V gene are LNHDA and SQIVND (reference sequence). V lost 7 bases, J lost 3 bases, and 8 bases stayed unmatched.

This clone was counted a single time. The chain joins TRBV18 to TRBJ2-5, with 9 positions matching TRBD1. The DNA end lines up better with TRBJ2-7; the J call may be wrong. CDR3 length: 17 amino acids. The germline V gene encodes CDR1 KGHSH and CDR2 LQKENI. Here the CDR3 reads CASRLPSQPGQGYEQYF. The CDR3 DNA reads as TGTGCCAGCCGACTCCCCTCCCAACCGGGACAGGGCTACGAGCAGTACTTC.

This clone has only a few counts. The chain uses TRBV5-1 and TRBJ2-1, with D perhaps matching TRBD1 (6 bases). CDR3 length equals 15 residues. The V end lost 0 bases, the J end lost 7 bases, and 14 bases lay between the germline ends. Germline CDR1 is SGHRS and CDR2 is YFSETQ. CDR3 DNA sequence: TGCGCCAGCAGCTTGGTTGGGGGCGCTTCTAATGAGCAGTTCTTC. Translated, it gives CASSLVGGASNEQFF.